These 17 T cell receptor beta chains were all obtained from the same sample, sequenced in a study of blood T cells in healthy people across ages. A second PCR of roughly 6 to 12 cycles used a sample-barcoded 5' primer and a J-beta primer mix. TCRdb itself ran the 5' RACE reads through MiXCR, one entry per CDR3 protein. The data contain 270,000 or so distinct CDR3 sequences, around 29% of them singletons. Sequences were obtained from blood. The receptors were gathered from a woman between 65 and 79 years old in good health.

CDR3 sequence (DNA): TGTGCCAGCAGTCCCGAGGGAGCGGGAGTTGTGTCAGATACGCAGTATTTT. Translated, it gives CASSPEGAGVVSDTQYF. The chain has TRBV3-1 and TRBJ2-3; 8 bases line up with TRBD2. Germline V CDR1 and CDR2: LGHDT, YNNKEL (reference sequence). The CDR3 covers 17 residues. Germline trimming cut 6 bases from V and 4 bases from J; bases unmatched to any gene: 15.

This chain's CDR3 is CASSLQGGEETQYF. CDR3 nucleotide sequence: TGTGCCAGCAGTTTGCAGGGGGGGGAGGAGACCCAGTACTTC. The rearrangement links TRBV27 to TRBJ2-5; D is tentatively TRBD1 or TRBD2 (7 bases each). Deletions cut 3 bases from V and 5 bases from J, with 13 bases between. The germline CDR1 and CDR2 sequences are MNHEY and SMNVEV (reference sequence). The CDR3 contains 14 residues.

In its sample, this clonotype was seen many times. The chain is built from TRBV3-1 and TRBJ1-2, with D tentatively TRBD1 (5 bases). The ends were cut back, 5 bases at V and 2 bases at J, with 12 bases in the middle. Germline CDR1 LGHDT, CDR2 YNNKEL (reference sequence). The CDR3 is made up of 14 amino acids. CDR3 protein: CASSAPGRNYGYTF. CDR3 nucleotide sequence: TGTGCCAGCAGCGCCCCGGGACGGAACTATGGCTACACCTTC. Full variable domain (missing parts from reference TRBV3-1 and TRBJ1-2): DTAVSQTPKYLVTQMGNDKSIKCEQNLGHDTMYWYKQDSKKFLKIMFSYNNKELIINETVPNRFSPKSPDKAHLNLHINSLELGDSAVYFCASSAPGRNYGYTFGSGTRLTVV.

This clonotype was counted a few times. This chain uses TRBV14 with TRBJ2-7; 7 nucleotides match TRBD2. In germline, CDR1 is SGHDN, CDR2 FVKESK. This CDR3 is built from 17 residues. V gave up 1 base and J gave up 3 bases; unmatched junction bases: 12. The DNA of the CDR3 is TGTGCCAGCAGCCAAGGATTGGAGCGGGGACTTCACTACGAGCAGTACTTC. Translating gives CASSQGLERGLHYEQYF.

This sequence joins TRBV6-2 or TRBV6-3 and TRBJ2-7, with 8 bases that match TRBD2. CDR1 is MNHEY, CDR2 SVGEGT, per germline. J lost 0 bases, V lost 2 bases, and 6 bases had no gene match. The CDR3 spans 16 residues. CDR3 sequence (DNA): TGTGCCAGCAGTTACGGGGAGAGCGGGGGCTCCTACGAGCAGTACTTC. Its protein is CASSYGESGGSYEQYF.

The V gene is TRBV20-1, the J gene TRBJ2-7, with no clear D. Germline CDR1 is DFQATT and CDR2 is SNEGSKA (reference sequence). V lost 3 bases and J 2 bases, leaving 11 bases between the germline ends. The CDR3 consists of 13 residues. CDR3 bases: TGCAGTGCTAGGTCGGGCCTCCCCTACGAGCAGTACTTC. This codes for CSARSGLPYEQYF.

The chain links TRBV29-1 to TRBJ2-5, with TRBD2 matching 8 bases. The CDR3 spans 14 residues. Germline lookup yields CDR1 SQVTM and CDR2 ANQGSEA. The trim removed 6 bases at V and 2 bases at J, leaving 8 bases unmatched. CDR3 in amino acids: CSVVTSEGQETQYF. CDR3 bases: TGCAGCGTAGTGACTAGCGAGGGACAAGAGACCCAGTACTTC.

The chain employs TRBV7-9 and TRBJ2-5, with TRBD2 identical over 12 bases. Judging by the DNA end, TRBJ2-1 fits better; the J call may be wrong. The CDR3 runs 15 residues. CDR1 SEHNR and CDR2 FQNEAQ come from the germline V gene (reference sequence). The CDR3 spells CASSQLAGGGDEQFF. The CDR3 nucleotides are TGTGCCAGCAGCCAACTAGCGGGAGGCGGCGATGAGCAGTTCTTC.

Note on this clonotype: A junction end diverges from the germline sequence, so it may reflect a read error. The CDR3 protein is CATSESTSRTNEQFF. Here the CDR3 DNA reads TGTGCCACCAGTGAGTCCACTAGCAGGACCAATGAGCAGTTCTTC. The V gene is TRBV10-3, the J gene TRBJ2-1; tentatively, D is TRBD2 (6 bases). Per germline, CDR1 ENHRY and CDR2 SYGVKD. The CDR3 spans 15 residues.

In the case of this clonotype: Being one base from a much bigger clone, this may be a read error. The rearrangement links TRBV5-1 to TRBJ2-3; D gene uncertain. The germline gives CDR1 SGHRS, CDR2 YFSETQ. The CDR3 contains 12 residues. Here the CDR3 reads CASGLKPDTQYF. CDR3 in DNA: TGCGCCAGCGGCTTGAAGCCCGATACGCAGTATTTT.

The rearrangement uses TRBV5-5 and TRBJ2-3; the D call may be TRBD1 or TRBD2 (5 bases each). Germline loops: CDR1 SGHKS, CDR2 YYEKEE (reference sequence). This CDR3 contains 15 residues. Trimming shortened V by 0 bases and J by 4 bases, and 12 bases separated the two germline ends. CDR3 protein: CASSLVSGSSDTQYF. The DNA of the CDR3 is TGTGCCAGCAGCTTGGTGTCAGGGAGCTCAGATACGCAGTATTTT.

This clonotype was detected only a few times. The CDR3 region has the DNA TGTGCCAGCAGGCCGGGGGTTCCCAAAAACATTCAGTACTTC. Its protein product is CASRPGVPKNIQYF. The chain uses TRBV28 and TRBJ2-4, with D possibly matching TRBD2 (6 bases). The V end was cut by 6 bases, the J end by 2 bases, with 11 bases between. This CDR3 contains 14 residues. The V gene's germline CDR1 is MDHEN and CDR2 SYDVKM.

The gene calls are TRBV7-3 and TRBJ1-1; D gene ambiguous. CDR1 and CDR2 (germline): SGHTA, FQGTGA. V dropped 1 base and J dropped 2 bases, with 5 bases sitting between them. The CDR3 covers 13 residues. The CDR3: CASSLITNTEAFF. The DNA of the CDR3 is TGTGCCAGCAGCTTAATTACCAACACTGAAGCTTTCTTT. The full variable domain, in which reference TRBV7-3 and TRBJ1-1 provide the parts outside the CDR3, is GAGVSQTPSNKVTEKGKYVELRCDPISGHTALYWYRQSLGQGPEFLIYFQGTGAADDSGLPNDRFFAVRPEGSVSTLKIQRTERGDSAVYLCASSLITNTEAFFGQGTRLTVV.

CDR3 coding DNA: TGCAGTGCTAGGGGACTAGCGGGAGCCGGTGAGCAGTTCTTC. Amino acids: CSARGLAGAGEQFF. The V gene is TRBV20-1, the J gene TRBJ2-1; 14 positions agree with TRBD2. The CDR3 is 14 residues long. The germline CDR1 and CDR2 sequences are DFQATT and SNEGSKA (reference sequence). With V trimmed by 3 bases and J by 9 bases, 4 bases remained unmatched.

This clonotype has a handful of counts. This chain connects TRBV20-1 to TRBJ2-5; 14 positions match TRBD2. Germline values: CDR1 DFQATT, CDR2 SNEGSKA (reference sequence). The ends lost 0 bases at V and 3 bases at J; junction bases unmatched: 3. CDR3 length: 16 amino acids. CDR3 DNA: TGCAGTGCTAGAGATGGGACTAGCGGGAGTGAAGAGACCCAGTACTTC. Protein sequence: CSARDGTSGSEETQYF.

This clonotype showed up many times. Here the CDR3 reads CASSLVLAGGPNADTQYF. The CDR3 coding sequence is TGTGCCAGCAGCTTAGTCCTAGCGGGAGGGCCAAATGCAGATACGCAGTATTTT. This chain joins TRBV7-2 and TRBJ2-3; 12 bases map to TRBD2. Trimming cost V 1 base and J 4 bases; bases outside gene matches: 9. The CDR3 has 18 amino acids. Looked up from germline, CDR1 is SGHTA and CDR2 is FQGNSA. Complete variable domain (other parts from reference TRBV7-2 and TRBJ2-3): GAGVSQSPSNKVTEKGKDVELRCDPISGHTALYWYRQSLGQGLEFLIYFQGNSAPDKSGLPSDRFSAERTGGSVSTLTIQRTQQEDSAVYLCASSLVLAGGPNADTQYFGPGTRLTVL.

This chain links TRBV3-1 with TRBJ2-2, with unresolved D. Germline V gene data show CDR1 as LGHDT and CDR2 as YNNKEL (reference sequence). V lost 3 bases and J lost 5, with 4 bases in between. The CDR3 has 12 residues. For the CDR3, the DNA is TGTGCCAGCAGCCAGGGAACCGGGGAGCTGTTTTTT. It is translated as CASSQGTGELFF.